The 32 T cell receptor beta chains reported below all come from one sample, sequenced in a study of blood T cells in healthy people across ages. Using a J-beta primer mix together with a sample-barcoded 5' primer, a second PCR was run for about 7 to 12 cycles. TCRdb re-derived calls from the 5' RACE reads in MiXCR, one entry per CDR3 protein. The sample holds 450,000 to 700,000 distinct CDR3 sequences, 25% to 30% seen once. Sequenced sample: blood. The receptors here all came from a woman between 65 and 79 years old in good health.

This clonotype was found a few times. This CDR3 reads CASSLQGAATNEKLFF. CDR3 bases: TGTGCCAGCAGTTTACAGGGGGCAGCAACTAATGAAAAACTGTTTTTT. This rearrangement joins TRBV27 to TRBJ1-4; 8 bases agree with TRBD1. This CDR3 contains 16 residues. V gave up 2 bases and J gave up 0 bases; unmatched junction bases: 2. Germline V gene data show CDR1 as MNHEY and CDR2 as SMNVEV (reference sequence).

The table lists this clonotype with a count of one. The CDR3 spells CASRETDTQYF. Here the CDR3 DNA reads TGCGCCAGCAGGGAGACAGATACGCAGTATTTT. The chain employs TRBV5-1 and TRBJ2-3; D gene ambiguous. The germline CDR1 and CDR2 sequences are SGHRS and YFSETQ. The CDR3 is 11 amino acids. V was trimmed by 5 bases and J by 3 bases, leaving 4 bases between them.

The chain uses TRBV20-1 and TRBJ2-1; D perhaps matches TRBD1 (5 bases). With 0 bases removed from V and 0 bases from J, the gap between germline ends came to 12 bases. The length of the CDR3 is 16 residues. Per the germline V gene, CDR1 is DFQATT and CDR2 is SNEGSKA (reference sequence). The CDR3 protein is CSARDLGASSYNEQFF. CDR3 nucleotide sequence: TGCAGTGCTAGAGATCTAGGGGCTAGCTCCTACAATGAGCAGTTCTTC.

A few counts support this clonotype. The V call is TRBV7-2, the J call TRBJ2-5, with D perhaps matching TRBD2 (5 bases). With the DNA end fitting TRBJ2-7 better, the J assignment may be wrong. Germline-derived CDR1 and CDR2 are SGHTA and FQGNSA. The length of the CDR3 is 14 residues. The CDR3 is CASSSLASSYEQYF. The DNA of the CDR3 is TGTGCCAGCAGCTCTTTAGCGTCTTCCTACGAGCAGTACTTC.

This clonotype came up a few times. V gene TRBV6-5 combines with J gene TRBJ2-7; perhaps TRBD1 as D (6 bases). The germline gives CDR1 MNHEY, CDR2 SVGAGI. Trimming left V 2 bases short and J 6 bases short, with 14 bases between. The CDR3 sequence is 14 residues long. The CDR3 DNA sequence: TGTGCCAGCAGTTACAGTCAGGGGCCCTCCGAGCAGTACTTC. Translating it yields CASSYSQGPSEQYF.

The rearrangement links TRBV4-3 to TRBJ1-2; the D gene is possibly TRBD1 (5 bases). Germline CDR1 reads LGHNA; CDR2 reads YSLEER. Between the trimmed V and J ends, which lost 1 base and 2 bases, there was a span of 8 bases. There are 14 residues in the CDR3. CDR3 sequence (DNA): TGCGCCAGCAGCCAAGTTAAGGGGAACTATGGCTACACCTTC. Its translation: CASSQVKGNYGYTF.

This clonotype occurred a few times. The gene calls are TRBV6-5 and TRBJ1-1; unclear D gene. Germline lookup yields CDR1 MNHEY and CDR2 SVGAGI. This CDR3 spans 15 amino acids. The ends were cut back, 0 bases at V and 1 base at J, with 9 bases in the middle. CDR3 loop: CASSYSGQRNTEAFF. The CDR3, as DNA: TGTGCCAGCAGTTACTCTGGGCAGAGGAACACTGAAGCTTTCTTT.

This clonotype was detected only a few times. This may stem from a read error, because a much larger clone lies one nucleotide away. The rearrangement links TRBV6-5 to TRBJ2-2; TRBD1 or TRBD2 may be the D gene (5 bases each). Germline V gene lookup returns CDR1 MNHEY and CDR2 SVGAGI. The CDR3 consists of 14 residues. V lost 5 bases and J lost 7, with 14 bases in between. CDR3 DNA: TGTGCCAGCAGTCCCCCACGGGGCCTCGGGGAGCTGTTTTTT. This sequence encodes CASSPPRGLGELFF.

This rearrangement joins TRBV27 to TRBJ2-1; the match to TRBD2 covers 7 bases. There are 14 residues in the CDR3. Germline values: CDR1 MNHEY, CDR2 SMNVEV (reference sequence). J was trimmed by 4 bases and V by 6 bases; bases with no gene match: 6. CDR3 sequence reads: CASRQRGTYNEQFF. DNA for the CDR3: TGTGCCAGCAGACAGCGGGGTACGTACAATGAGCAGTTCTTC.

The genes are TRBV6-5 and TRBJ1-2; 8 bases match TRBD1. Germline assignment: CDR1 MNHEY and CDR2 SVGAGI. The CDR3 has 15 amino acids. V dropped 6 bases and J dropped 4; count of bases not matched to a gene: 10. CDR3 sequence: CASRPDRGWGYGYTF. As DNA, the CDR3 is TGTGCCAGCAGACCAGACAGGGGATGGGGCTATGGCTACACCTTC.

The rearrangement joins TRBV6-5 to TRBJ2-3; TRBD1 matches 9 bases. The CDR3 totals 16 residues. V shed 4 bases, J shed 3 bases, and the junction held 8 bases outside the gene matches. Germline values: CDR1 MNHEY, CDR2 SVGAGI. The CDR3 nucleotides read TGTGCCAGCAGTTTCGAAGGGACAGGGAAAACAGATACGCAGTATTTT. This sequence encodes CASSFEGTGKTDTQYF.

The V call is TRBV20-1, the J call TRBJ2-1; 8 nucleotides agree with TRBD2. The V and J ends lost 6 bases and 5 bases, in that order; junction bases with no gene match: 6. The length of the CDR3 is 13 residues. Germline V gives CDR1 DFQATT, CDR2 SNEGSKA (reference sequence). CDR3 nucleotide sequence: TGCAGTGCAGCGGGGCGGGGGGACAATGAGCAGTTCTTC. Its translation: CSAAGRGDNEQFF.

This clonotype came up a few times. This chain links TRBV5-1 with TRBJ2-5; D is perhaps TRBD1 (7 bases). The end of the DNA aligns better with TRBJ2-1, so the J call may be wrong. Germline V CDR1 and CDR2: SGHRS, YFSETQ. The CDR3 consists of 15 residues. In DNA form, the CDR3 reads TGCGCCAGCAGCTCCCTTGTGACAGGGAGGAATGAGCAGTTCTTC. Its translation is CASSSLVTGRNEQFF.

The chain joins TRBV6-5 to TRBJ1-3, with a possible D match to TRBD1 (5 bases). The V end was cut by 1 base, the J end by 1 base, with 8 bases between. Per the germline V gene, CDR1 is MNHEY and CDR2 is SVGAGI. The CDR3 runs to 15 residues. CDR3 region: CASSYFRGSGNTIYF. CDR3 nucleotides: TGTGCCAGCAGTTACTTTCGGGGGTCTGGAAACACCATATATTTT.

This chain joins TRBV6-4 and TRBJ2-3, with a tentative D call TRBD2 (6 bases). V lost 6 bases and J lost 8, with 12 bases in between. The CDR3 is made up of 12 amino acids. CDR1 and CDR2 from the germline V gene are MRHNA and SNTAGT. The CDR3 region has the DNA TGTGCCAGCAGCCCCGGGAGCGGTACGCAGTATTTT. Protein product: CASSPGSGTQYF.

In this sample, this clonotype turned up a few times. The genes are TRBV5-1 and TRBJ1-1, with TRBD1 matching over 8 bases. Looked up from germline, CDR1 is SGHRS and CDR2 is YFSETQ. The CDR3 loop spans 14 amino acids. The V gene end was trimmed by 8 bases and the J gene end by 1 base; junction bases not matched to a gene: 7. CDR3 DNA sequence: TGCGCCAGTGTCCTCGGACAGGGGAACACTGAAGCTTTCTTT. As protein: CASVLGQGNTEAFF.

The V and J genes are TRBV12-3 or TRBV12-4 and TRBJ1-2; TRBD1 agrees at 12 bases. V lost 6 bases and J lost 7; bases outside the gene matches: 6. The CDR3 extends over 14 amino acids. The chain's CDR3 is CASRPGTGGLGYTF. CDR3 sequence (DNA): TGTGCCAGCAGGCCCGGGACAGGGGGCCTTGGCTACACCTTC.

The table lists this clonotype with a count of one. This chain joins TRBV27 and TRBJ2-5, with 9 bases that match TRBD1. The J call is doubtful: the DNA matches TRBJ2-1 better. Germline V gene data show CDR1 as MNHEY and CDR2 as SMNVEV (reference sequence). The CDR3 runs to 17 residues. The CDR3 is CASRPTGGKRFFNEQFF. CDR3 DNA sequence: TGTGCCAGCAGGCCAACAGGGGGCAAACGGTTCTTCAATGAGCAGTTCTTC.

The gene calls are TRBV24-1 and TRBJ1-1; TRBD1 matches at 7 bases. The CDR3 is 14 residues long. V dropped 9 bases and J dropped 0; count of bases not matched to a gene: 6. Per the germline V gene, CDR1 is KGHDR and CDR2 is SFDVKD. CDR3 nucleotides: TGTGCCACCCGGGACAGAACCATGAACACTGAAGCTTTCTTT. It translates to CATRDRTMNTEAFF.

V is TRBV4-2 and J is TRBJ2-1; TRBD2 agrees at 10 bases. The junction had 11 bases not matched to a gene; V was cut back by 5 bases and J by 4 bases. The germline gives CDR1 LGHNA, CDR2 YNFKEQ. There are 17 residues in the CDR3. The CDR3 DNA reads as TGTGCCAGCAGCAGCACCACTAGCGGGGCCTTTTACAATGAGCAGTTCTTC. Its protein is CASSSTTSGAFYNEQFF.

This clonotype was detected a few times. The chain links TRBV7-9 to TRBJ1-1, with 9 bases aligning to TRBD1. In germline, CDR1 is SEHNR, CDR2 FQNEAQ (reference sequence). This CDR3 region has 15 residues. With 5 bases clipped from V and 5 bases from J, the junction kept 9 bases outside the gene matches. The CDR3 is CASSPEDRGETEAFF. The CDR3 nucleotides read TGTGCCAGCAGCCCCGAGGACAGGGGAGAAACTGAAGCTTTCTTT.

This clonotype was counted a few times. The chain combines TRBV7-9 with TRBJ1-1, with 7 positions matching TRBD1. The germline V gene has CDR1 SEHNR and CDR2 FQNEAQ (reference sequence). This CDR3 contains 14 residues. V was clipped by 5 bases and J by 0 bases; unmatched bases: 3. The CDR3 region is CASSPQGVNTEAFF. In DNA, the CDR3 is TGTGCCAGCAGCCCCCAGGGGGTGAACACTGAAGCTTTCTTT.

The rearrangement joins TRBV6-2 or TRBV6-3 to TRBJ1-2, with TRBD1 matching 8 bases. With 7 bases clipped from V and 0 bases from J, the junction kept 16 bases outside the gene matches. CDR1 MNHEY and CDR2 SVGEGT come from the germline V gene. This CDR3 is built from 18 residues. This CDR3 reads CASNHRDRRLRANYGYTF. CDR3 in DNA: TGTGCCAGCAACCACCGGGACAGGCGTCTCAGGGCTAACTATGGCTACACCTTC.

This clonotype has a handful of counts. The DNA of the CDR3 is TGTGCCAGCAGCCCTAAACAGGTACCCTACGAGCAGTACTTC. Encoded protein: CASSPKQVPYEQYF. V is TRBV5-6 and J is TRBJ2-7; D may be TRBD1 (5 bases). The ends were cut back, 4 bases at V and 2 bases at J, with 13 bases in the middle. The germline V gene encodes CDR1 SGHDT and CDR2 YYEEEE. This CDR3 has 14 residues.

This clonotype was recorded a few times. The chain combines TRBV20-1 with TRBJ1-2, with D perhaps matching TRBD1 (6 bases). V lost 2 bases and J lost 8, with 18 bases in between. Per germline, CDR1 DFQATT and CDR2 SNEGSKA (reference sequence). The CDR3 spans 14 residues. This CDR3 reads CSARPPAGAFGYTF. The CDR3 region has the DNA TGCAGTGCTAGACCACCGGCGGGGGCATTCGGCTACACCTTC.

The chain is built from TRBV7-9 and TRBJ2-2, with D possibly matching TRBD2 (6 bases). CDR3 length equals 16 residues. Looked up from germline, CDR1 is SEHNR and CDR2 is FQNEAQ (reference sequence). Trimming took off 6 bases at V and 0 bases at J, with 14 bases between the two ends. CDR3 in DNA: TGTGCCAGCAGGGGTCATAGCGGAACGAACACCGGGGAGCTGTTTTTT. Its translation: CASRGHSGTNTGELFF. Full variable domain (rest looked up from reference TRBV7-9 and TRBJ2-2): DTGVSQNPRHKITKRGQNVTFRCDPISEHNRLYWYRQTLGQGPEFLTYFQNEAQLEKSRLLSDRFSAERPKGSFSTLEIQRTEQGDSAMYLCASRGHSGTNTGELFFGEGSRLTVL.

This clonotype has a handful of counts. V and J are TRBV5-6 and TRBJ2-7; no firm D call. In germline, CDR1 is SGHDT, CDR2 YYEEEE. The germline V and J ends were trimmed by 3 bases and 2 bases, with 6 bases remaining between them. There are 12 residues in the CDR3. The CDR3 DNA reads TGTGCCAGCAGCTACGACCCCTACGAGCAGTACTTC. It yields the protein CASSYDPYEQYF.

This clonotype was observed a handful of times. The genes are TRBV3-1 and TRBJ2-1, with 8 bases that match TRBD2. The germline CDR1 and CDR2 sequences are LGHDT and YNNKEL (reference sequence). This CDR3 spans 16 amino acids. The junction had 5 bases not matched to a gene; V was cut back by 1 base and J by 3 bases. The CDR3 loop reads CASSQGRTSGYNEQFF. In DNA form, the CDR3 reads TGTGCCAGCAGCCAAGGTCGAACTAGCGGCTACAATGAGCAGTTCTTC.

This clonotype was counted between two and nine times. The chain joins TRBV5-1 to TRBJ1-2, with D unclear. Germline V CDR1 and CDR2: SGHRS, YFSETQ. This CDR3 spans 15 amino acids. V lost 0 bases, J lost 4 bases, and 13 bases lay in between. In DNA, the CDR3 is TGCGCCAGCAGCTTGGGGCAGGACTCTTCCTATGGCTACACCTTC. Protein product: CASSLGQDSSYGYTF.

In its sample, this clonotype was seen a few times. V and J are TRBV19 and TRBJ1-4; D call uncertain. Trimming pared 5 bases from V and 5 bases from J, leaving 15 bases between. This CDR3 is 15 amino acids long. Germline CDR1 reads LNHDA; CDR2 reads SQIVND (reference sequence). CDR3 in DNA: TGTGCCAGTAGTGTATCGCGGGATTTAAATGAAAAACTGTTTTTT. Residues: CASSVSRDLNEKLFF.

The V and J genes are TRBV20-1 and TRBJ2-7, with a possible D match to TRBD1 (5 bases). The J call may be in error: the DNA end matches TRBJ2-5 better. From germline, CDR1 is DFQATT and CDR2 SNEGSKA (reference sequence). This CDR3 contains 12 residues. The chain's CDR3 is CSASGARETQYF. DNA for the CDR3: TGCAGTGCTAGTGGGGCGCGGGAGACCCAGTACTTC.

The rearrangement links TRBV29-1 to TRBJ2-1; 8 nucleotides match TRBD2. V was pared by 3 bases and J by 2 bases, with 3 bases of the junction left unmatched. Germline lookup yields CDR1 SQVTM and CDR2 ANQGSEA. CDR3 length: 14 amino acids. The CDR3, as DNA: TGCAGCGTTGACGGGGGGGCCCCCTACAATGAGCAGTTCTTC. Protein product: CSVDGGAPYNEQFF.